What follows is one TCR beta chain and its context. The data stem from a study of T cell responses to AZD1222 COVID-19 vaccine. Libraries were prepared by immunoSEQ multiplex PCR; TCRdb keeps only in-frame clonotypes and omits some of them. There are about 86,000 clones in the sample; approximately 90% occur only once, and 2.2% lies in the top ten. The origin of this receptor is an adult in good health. This specimen was peripheral blood, taken on day 0 of AZD1222 vaccination.

CDR3 nucleotides: TGTGCCAGCAGCCGACAGGGGAGCTCCTACAATGAGCAGTTCTTC. This sequence encodes CASSRQGSSYNEQFF. This rearrangement joins TRBV5-8 to TRBJ2-1; 8 bases map to TRBD1. Germline V gives CDR1 SGHTS, CDR2 YDEGEE. With 4 bases clipped from V and 0 bases from J, the junction kept 3 bases outside the gene matches. The CDR3 length is 15 residues.